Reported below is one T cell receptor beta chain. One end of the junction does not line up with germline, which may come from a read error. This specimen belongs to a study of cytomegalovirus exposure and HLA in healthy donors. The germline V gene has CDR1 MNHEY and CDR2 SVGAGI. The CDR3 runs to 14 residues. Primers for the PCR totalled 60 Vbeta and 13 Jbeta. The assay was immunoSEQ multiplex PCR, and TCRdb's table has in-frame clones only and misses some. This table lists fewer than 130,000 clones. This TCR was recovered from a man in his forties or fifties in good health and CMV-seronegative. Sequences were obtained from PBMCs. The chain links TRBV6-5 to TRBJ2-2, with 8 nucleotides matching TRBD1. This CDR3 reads CASSRTGNAGELFF. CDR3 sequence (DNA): TGTGCCAGCAGCCGGACAGGGAACGCCGGGGAGCTGTTTTTT.